The clone carrying this TCR beta chain was detected only a few times. The antigen is undetermined. The study ran the assay at deep level. Sequencing was performed with immunoSEQ multiplex PCR; in TCRdb, only in-frame clones are kept and a portion is missing. The repertoire holds more than 1 million clones, with about four fifths as singletons. The record originates from a study of shared clonotypes between healthy human individuals. The overall study: A donor's plate count was three for CD4 naive and three for CD4 memory; CD8 naive had two and CD8 memory one. Overall study findings and caveats: Sharing across a handful of donors was seen in roughly 5% of naive CD4 clonotypes. Rarefaction revealed incomplete sorted-subset sequencing despite large depth.

From germline, CDR1 is SGHAT and CDR2 FQNNGV. Trimming pared 2 bases from V and 0 bases from J, leaving 11 bases between. The CDR3 covers 15 residues. The chain uses TRBV11-2 and TRBJ2-7, with D unclear. This TCR was recovered from a man aged 18 to 30 in good health. Some clones in this sample may be carry-over from other donors' samples. The specimen sequenced was memory CD4+ T cells from PBMCs. Subset indicated: CD45RA-negative fraction. The CDR3 reads CASSLKDASSYEQYF. The CDR3 DNA reads TGTGCCAGCAGCTTAAAGGACGCGAGCTCCTACGAGCAGTACTTC. The full variable domain, in which reference TRBV11-2 and TRBJ2-7 provide the parts outside the CDR3, is EAGVAQSPRYKIIEKRQSVAFWCNPISGHATLYWYQQILGQGPKLLIQFQNNGVVDDSQLPKDRFSAERLKGVDSTLKIQPAKLEDSAVYLCASSLKDASSYEQYFGPGTRLTVT.